This T cell receptor beta chain stems from a study of blood T cells in healthy people across ages (dated by TCRdb to the mid-2010s). Notes on the research overall: In model experiments, roughly one uniquely barcoded TCR beta cDNA molecule per two T cells was captured by template switching. The study measured age-related changes in TCR beta repertoire diversity using deep sequencing normalized with unique cDNA molecular identifiers. The donors were divided into four age groups: young (average around 15 years), middle-aged (about 39), aged (around 59) and long-lived (roughly 82). To avoid experimental bias, donors of different ages were distributed randomly across sequencing lanes. For two donors (one aged 18 to 29 and one aged 80 or older), the study analyzed two additional independent replicas of 1 million unique cDNA reads from the same blood draw.

Systemically healthy Caucasian individuals from Russia, roughly 40 in total and aged about 6 to 90 years, were included as donors. Approximately 10 milliliters of peripheral blood were collected from each donor into EDTA-treated Vacutainer tubes. Ficoll-Paque density-gradient centrifugation was used to isolate PBMCs, with at least 7 million per sample. Trizol reagent was used to extract total RNA from PBMCs, with at least 6 micrograms per sample. Naive CD45RAhigh/CD27high T cell percentages were measured by flow cytometry on a PBMC aliquot from every donor. For this clonotype: Its antigen specificity is not known. Within one base of it there is no much larger clone, and no base qualities were kept.

Results the study describes overall, beyond this receptor: A strong correlation was found between observed TCR beta diversity and the percentage of naive T cells measured by flow cytometry. Compared with the aged group, the long-lived group had more naive CD4+ T cells, fewer expanded clones and increased TCR diversity, suggesting age selection. Since profiling was done on bulk unsorted PBMCs, naive and antigen-experienced compartments could not be conclusively compared. Estimates of total diversity based on one million sequenced T cells were considered lower bounds and underestimates. Because donor CMV infection status was unknown, age-related changes in expanded clonotypes were potentially confounded. Observed TCR beta diversity per million T cells fell roughly linearly with age, and a significant reduction was already apparent by age roughly 41.

Trimming at the junction amounts to 2 bases on V and 5 bases on J, and the germline ends lie 16 bases apart. There are 15 amino acids in the CDR3, from cysteine to phenylalanine inclusive. The DNA shown is the 45-base CDR3, in frame from base 1. Via the germline V gene, CDR1 is SGHRS and CDR2 YFSETQ. Libraries were prepared through 5' RACE. TCRdb shows the sequencer as Illumina HiSeq 2500. The second PCR ran for about 7 to 11 cycles and used a J-beta primer mix along with a sample-barcoded 5' primer. A unique molecular identifier was introduced onto each TCR beta cDNA molecule by a template-switch 5' adaptor carrying 12 random nucleotides. Each sample yielded at least 3 million CDR3-containing paired-end reads. The Mint cDNA synthesis kit, primed by a TRBC-specific oligonucleotide, was used to synthesize first-strand cDNA from all RNA. Following uracil-DNA glycosylase treatment, a first 18-cycle PCR with universal primers M1SS and BC2_uni_R was performed on all cDNA. The authors processed their data as follows. For normalization, 1 million high-quality reads were randomly selected from each sample, with every read carrying a distinct molecular identifier. Reads sharing molecular identifiers were discarded rather than binned into consensus sequences. MiTCR, with a Q25 quality threshold and the strictest error-elimination algorithm, was used for CDR3 identification, clonotype clustering and error correction. A nonparametric unseen species model with Euler transformation was used to estimate lower-bound total TCR beta diversity. The public reads were quality trimmed at Q25 with fastp and then assembled into clones with MiXCR by TCRdb, keeping productive beta chains. Each record represents a unique CDR3 protein, reported with the most common genes and DNA among its rows. The V and J calls and clone size come from TCRdb's table, not from the authors' own analysis. The sample table shows around 1,500,000 distinct CDR3 sequences, and 28% are seen once. The ten largest make up 7.7% of the sample.

Material: blood. This TCR was recovered from a woman in her twenties or thirties in good health. The chain uses TRBV5-1 and TRBJ1-2; the D gene is perhaps TRBD1, from 6 matching bases. CDR3 sequence: CASSLGGQFEYGYTF. The DNA sequence is given as TGCGCCAGCAGCTTAGGCGGACAGTTCGAGTATGGCTACACCTTC.